This TCR beta chain was obtained from a study of blood T cell repertoires in COVID-19. TCRdb keeps only in-frame clones here, not all; method: immunoSEQ multiplex PCR. The sample records 150,000 or so clones, 75% to 85% being singletons. Trimming removed 5 bases at V and 4 bases at J, with 14 bases between. Germline V gene lookup returns CDR1 SEHNR and CDR2 FQNEAQ (reference sequence). The CDR3 runs 14 residues. This clone was found a few times. Sequences were obtained from peripheral blood. The clonotype comes from a woman between 50 and 59 years old with acute or convalescent COVID-19. The chain recombines TRBV7-9 with TRBJ1-2, with D tentatively TRBD1 (5 bases). Here the CDR3 DNA reads TGTGCCAGCAGCCCCCGGCAGGGCGGCTATGGCTACACCTTC. As protein: CASSPRQGGYGYTF.